The rows below give T cell receptor beta chains drawn from one sample of a study of response to subunit inactivated influenza vaccine. Via MiXCR, TCRdb re-called the RT-PCR reads, giving one row per CDR3 protein. The sample has around 540,000 distinct CDR3 sequences; approximately 12% are singletons. Sequences were derived from PBMCs from blood, sampled on the day of vaccination. Source of these receptors: a man aged 45-60 years who received an inactivated influenza vaccine. Both conserved end residues are part of each CDR3. Fields, in order: V gene, D gene, clone size, J gene, CDR3 DNA, CDR3 protein. D genes are given only for firm matches. Clone size, where shown, is once, few, many, or a class for clones that have expanded.

v_call: TRBV6-1
d_call: -
clone_size: -
j_call: TRBJ2-6
cdr3_nt: TGTGCCAGCACGCCAGGGAACTCTGGGGCCAACGTCCTGACTTTC
cdr3_aa: CASTPGNSGANVLTF

v_call: TRBV12-3/TRBV12-4
d_call: -
clone_size: many
j_call: TRBJ2-2
cdr3_nt: TGTGCCAGCAGTCTTGGGAGAGGGAACACCGGGGAGCTGTTTTTT
cdr3_aa: CASSLGRGNTGELFF

v_call: TRBV25-1
d_call: -
clone_size: -
j_call: TRBJ2-4
cdr3_nt: TGTGCCAGCAGTGAAGGGCGGGGAGGCATTCAGTACTTC
cdr3_aa: CASSEGRGGIQYF

v_call: TRBV19
d_call: TRBD1
clone_size: -
j_call: TRBJ2-1
cdr3_nt: TGTGCCTCGACGGACAGGGAGTCCTACAATGAGCAGTTCTTC
cdr3_aa: CASTDRESYNEQFF

v_call: TRBV7-2
d_call: -
clone_size: -
j_call: TRBJ2-1
cdr3_nt: TGTGCCAGCAGCTTAGACATTACCCACAATGAGCAGTTCTTC
cdr3_aa: CASSLDITHNEQFF

v_call: TRBV5-1
d_call: TRBD1
clone_size: few
j_call: TRBJ2-3
cdr3_nt: TGCGCCAGCAGCGCCAAGACAGGGGCAGATACGCAGTATTTT
cdr3_aa: CASSAKTGADTQYF

v_call: TRBV2
d_call: TRBD1
clone_size: few
j_call: TRBJ1-1
cdr3_nt: TGTGCCAGCAAAAAGACAGGGGACACTGAAGCTTTCTTT
cdr3_aa: CASKKTGDTEAFF

v_call: TRBV5-1
d_call: -
clone_size: many
j_call: TRBJ1-2
cdr3_nt: TGCGCCAGCAGGGGCCAAGCTAACTATGGCTACACCTTC
cdr3_aa: CASRGQANYGYTF

v_call: TRBV20-1
d_call: -
clone_size: few
j_call: TRBJ2-1
cdr3_nt: TGCAGTGCTAGTGAGGCGGGGCCGACAACGGAGCAGTTCTTC
cdr3_aa: CSASEAGPTTEQFF

v_call: TRBV12-3/TRBV12-4
d_call: -
clone_size: many
j_call: TRBJ2-3
cdr3_nt: TGTGCCAGCAGTCTCAGACAGAACACAGATACGCAGTATTTT
cdr3_aa: CASSLRQNTDTQYF

v_call: TRBV21-1
d_call: -
clone_size: few
j_call: TRBJ2-7
cdr3_nt: TGTGCCAGCAGCAAAGCGCTGCGGGAGACCTCCTACGAGCAGTACTTC
cdr3_aa: CASSKALRETSYEQYF

v_call: TRBV20-1
d_call: -
clone_size: few
j_call: TRBJ1-6
cdr3_nt: TGCAGTGCTAGAGAGGTTCATAATTCACCCCTCCACTTT
cdr3_aa: CSAREVHNSPLHF

v_call: TRBV20-1
d_call: -
clone_size: -
j_call: TRBJ2-1
cdr3_nt: TGCAGTGCTAGAGATGCTTCGGGAGCGAACTCCTACAATGAGCAGCTCTTC
cdr3_aa: CSARDASGANSYNEQLF

v_call: TRBV5-1
d_call: TRBD2
clone_size: -
j_call: TRBJ2-3
cdr3_nt: TGCGCCAGCAGTCCTAGCGGGTATATCACAGATACGCAGTATTTT
cdr3_aa: CASSPSGYITDTQYF

v_call: TRBV20-1
d_call: -
clone_size: few
j_call: TRBJ2-7
cdr3_nt: TGCAGTGGAGAGAGGGGAACGTCCTACGAGCAGTACTTC
cdr3_aa: CSGERGTSYEQYF

v_call: TRBV28
d_call: TRBD2
clone_size: -
j_call: TRBJ2-3
cdr3_nt: TGTGCCAGCAGTTTATTGCGGGAGCGCACAGATACGCAGTATTTT
cdr3_aa: CASSLLRERTDTQYF

v_call: TRBV10-3
d_call: TRBD2
clone_size: many
j_call: TRBJ2-7
cdr3_nt: TGTGCCATCAGCAAGAATAGCGGGGGGACCTACGAGCAGTACTTC
cdr3_aa: CAISKNSGGTYEQYF

v_call: TRBV7-2
d_call: TRBD1
clone_size: -
j_call: TRBJ2-5
cdr3_nt: TGTGCCAGCAGCTTAGTTGTGGTCAGGGGGATACAAGAGACCCAGTACTTC
cdr3_aa: CASSLVVVRGIQETQYF

v_call: TRBV7-9
d_call: -
clone_size: -
j_call: TRBJ2-7
cdr3_nt: TGTGCCAGCAGCGTGCCCGGGGTCCTTGCCTACGAGCAGTACTTC
cdr3_aa: CASSVPGVLAYEQYF

v_call: TRBV6-2/TRBV6-3
d_call: TRBD1
clone_size: -
j_call: TRBJ2-5
cdr3_nt: TGTGCCAGCAGTTGGGGACGACAGGGACAGACCCAGTACTTC
cdr3_aa: CASSWGRQGQTQYF

v_call: TRBV29-1
d_call: TRBD1
clone_size: few
j_call: TRBJ2-3
cdr3_nt: TGCAGCGTTGGGGGACAGGGCCCAGATACGCAGTATTTT
cdr3_aa: CSVGGQGPDTQYF

v_call: TRBV7-9
d_call: TRBD1
clone_size: few
j_call: TRBJ2-7
cdr3_nt: TGTGCCAGCAGCCCCTGGTGGAGCGGACAGGTCCTCTACGAGCAGTACTTC
cdr3_aa: CASSPWWSGQVLYEQYF

v_call: TRBV10-3
d_call: -
clone_size: -
j_call: TRBJ2-1
cdr3_nt: TGTGCCATCAGCCGACAGGACGAAACTTACAATGAGCAGTTCTTC
cdr3_aa: CAISRQDETYNEQFF

v_call: TRBV12-3/TRBV12-4
d_call: TRBD2
clone_size: many
j_call: TRBJ2-1
cdr3_nt: TGTGCCAGCAGTAGCGGGACCGGGGCGGATGAGCAGTTCTTC
cdr3_aa: CASSSGTGADEQFF

v_call: TRBV3-1
d_call: TRBD2
clone_size: few
j_call: TRBJ2-1
cdr3_nt: TGTGCCAGCAGCCCCCGGAGCGGGAGCTCCTACAATGAGCAGTTCTTC
cdr3_aa: CASSPRSGSSYNEQFF

v_call: TRBV7-9
d_call: -
clone_size: -
j_call: TRBJ1-3
cdr3_nt: TGTCCCAGCCTCATTGGAAACACCATATATTTT
cdr3_aa: CPSLIGNTIYF

v_call: TRBV29-1
d_call: TRBD2
clone_size: few
j_call: TRBJ2-1
cdr3_nt: TGCAGCGCCCGAGGACTAGCGGGAGGGGGTGAGCAGTTCTTC
cdr3_aa: CSARGLAGGGEQFF

v_call: TRBV7-9
d_call: TRBD1
clone_size: few
j_call: TRBJ2-3
cdr3_nt: TGTGCCAGCAGCCGGGACAGTGCGAAGTTTTATTTT
cdr3_aa: CASSRDSAKFYF

v_call: TRBV29-1
d_call: -
clone_size: -
j_call: TRBJ2-7
cdr3_nt: TGCAGCGTTGAAGTCGGGGAGGACGAGCAGTACTTC
cdr3_aa: CSVEVGEDEQYF

v_call: TRBV20-1
d_call: -
clone_size: -
j_call: TRBJ2-7
cdr3_nt: TGCAGTGCTCGCCCCAGGACCATCTACGAGCAGTACTTC
cdr3_aa: CSARPRTIYEQYF

v_call: TRBV6-2/TRBV6-3
d_call: TRBD2
clone_size: many
j_call: TRBJ2-3
cdr3_nt: TGTGCCAGCAGTTACTCTGGAGCGGGAGGGGTCCGAGATACGCAGTATTTT
cdr3_aa: CASSYSGAGGVRDTQYF

v_call: TRBV7-9
d_call: -
clone_size: -
j_call: TRBJ2-1
cdr3_nt: TGTGCCAGCAGCTCCAATAGGCTGACTAGCTCCTACAATGAGCAGTTCTTC
cdr3_aa: CASSSNRLTSSYNEQFF

v_call: TRBV6-2/TRBV6-3
d_call: TRBD2
clone_size: -
j_call: TRBJ2-2
cdr3_nt: TGTGCCAGCAGCCCGCGAGGATTAGCGGGAGGACGGGACACCGGGGAGCTGGTTTTT
cdr3_aa: CASSPRGLAGGRDTGELVF

v_call: TRBV4-2
d_call: TRBD2
clone_size: -
j_call: TRBJ2-3
cdr3_nt: TGTGCCAGCAGCCATTCGGGACTAGCCGGAACAGATACGCAGTTTTTT
cdr3_aa: CASSHSGLAGTDTQFF

v_call: TRBV9
d_call: -
clone_size: -
j_call: TRBJ1-1
cdr3_nt: TGTGCCAGCAGCGCAGGGGTGTCCACTGAAGCTTTCTTT
cdr3_aa: CASSAGVSTEAFF

v_call: TRBV19
d_call: -
clone_size: -
j_call: TRBJ1-2
cdr3_nt: TGTGCCAGTAGTACCGGACGCTATGGCTACACCTTC
cdr3_aa: CASSTGRYGYTF

v_call: TRBV12-3/TRBV12-4
d_call: TRBD1
clone_size: -
j_call: TRBJ1-2
cdr3_nt: TGTGCCAGCAACAACAGGGGAGACTATGGCTACACCTTC
cdr3_aa: CASNNRGDYGYTF

v_call: TRBV4-2
d_call: TRBD1
clone_size: few
j_call: TRBJ2-7
cdr3_nt: TGTGCCAGCAGCCAGCGGACAGGGACCTACGAGCAGTACTTC
cdr3_aa: CASSQRTGTYEQYF

v_call: TRBV20-1
d_call: -
clone_size: few
j_call: TRBJ1-1
cdr3_nt: TGCAGTGCTAGGGGAATGACAGGCCTTGAAGCTTTCTTT
cdr3_aa: CSARGMTGLEAFF

v_call: TRBV29-1
d_call: TRBD1
clone_size: few
j_call: TRBJ1-2
cdr3_nt: TGCAGCGTGGCCCGGGACAGGACCTTCTATGGCTACACCTTC
cdr3_aa: CSVARDRTFYGYTF

v_call: TRBV28
d_call: TRBD1
clone_size: -
j_call: TRBJ2-1
cdr3_nt: TGTGCCAGCAGTTTATCCGGGACAGTTTGCTACAATGAGCAGTTCTTC
cdr3_aa: CASSLSGTVCYNEQFF

v_call: TRBV7-9
d_call: TRBD1
clone_size: many
j_call: TRBJ2-7
cdr3_nt: TGTGCCAGCAGCCCCCGGGACAGGGAGTACGAGCAGTACTTC
cdr3_aa: CASSPRDREYEQYF

v_call: TRBV5-1
d_call: -
clone_size: few
j_call: TRBJ2-7
cdr3_nt: TGCGCCAGCAGTCCAGGGGGGCGCCGACTCGAGCAGTACTTC
cdr3_aa: CASSPGGRRLEQYF

v_call: TRBV3-1
d_call: -
clone_size: -
j_call: TRBJ2-7
cdr3_nt: TGTGCCAGCAGCCAAGGAGGGCCACTTAAGCGCGACGAGCAGTACTTC
cdr3_aa: CASSQGGPLKRDEQYF

v_call: TRBV12-3/TRBV12-4
d_call: TRBD1
clone_size: many
j_call: TRBJ1-5
cdr3_nt: TGTGCCAGCAGTTTTGGTGTCAGGGGGAATCAGCCCCAGCATTTT
cdr3_aa: CASSFGVRGNQPQHF

v_call: TRBV20-1
d_call: TRBD2
clone_size: -
j_call: TRBJ2-7
cdr3_nt: TGCAGTGCTGCCCCGACTAGCGGGGTGACTAGGGAGCAGTACTTC
cdr3_aa: CSAAPTSGVTREQYF

v_call: TRBV12-3/TRBV12-4
d_call: TRBD2
clone_size: -
j_call: TRBJ2-1
cdr3_nt: TGTGCCAGCAGGGGACTAGCGGGGACCTACAATGAGCAGTTCTTC
cdr3_aa: CASRGLAGTYNEQFF

v_call: TRBV11-2
d_call: TRBD2
clone_size: -
j_call: TRBJ2-5
cdr3_nt: TGTGCCAGCAGCCCCTGGGCGCGGGGGGGACAGAGCTCCCAGTACTTC
cdr3_aa: CASSPWARGGQSSQYF

v_call: TRBV20-1
d_call: -
clone_size: many
j_call: TRBJ2-7
cdr3_nt: TGCAGTGCTAGGAGGAGCTCCTACGAGCAGTACTTC
cdr3_aa: CSARRSSYEQYF

v_call: TRBV6-2/TRBV6-3
d_call: -
clone_size: -
j_call: TRBJ2-7
cdr3_nt: TGTGCCACCGGAGCGGGTCTGAGGAGCGAGCAGTACTTC
cdr3_aa: CATGAGLRSEQYF

v_call: TRBV20-1
d_call: -
clone_size: few
j_call: TRBJ2-5
cdr3_nt: TGCAGTGCTGGATTGGGGGGGGCGCCGGAGACCCAGTACTTC
cdr3_aa: CSAGLGGAPETQYF

v_call: TRBV7-2
d_call: TRBD2
clone_size: many
j_call: TRBJ2-1
cdr3_nt: TGTGCCAGCAGCTTAGGGGCGGGGGGCTTCTACAATGAGCAGTTCTTC
cdr3_aa: CASSLGAGGFYNEQFF

v_call: TRBV10-3
d_call: -
clone_size: few
j_call: TRBJ2-3
cdr3_nt: TGTGCCGCGCAGACAGGAAACCCTAGCACAGATACGCAGTATTTT
cdr3_aa: CAAQTGNPSTDTQYF

v_call: TRBV29-1
d_call: TRBD1
clone_size: few
j_call: TRBJ2-7
cdr3_nt: TGCAGCGTTGATAGCTTCGGACAGGGGCCCTACGAGCAGTACTTC
cdr3_aa: CSVDSFGQGPYEQYF

v_call: TRBV5-4
d_call: -
clone_size: many
j_call: TRBJ1-2
cdr3_nt: TGTGCCAGCAGCGAATTAGACACCCTCCTGCCCTATGGCTACACCTTC
cdr3_aa: CASSELDTLLPYGYTF

v_call: TRBV5-6
d_call: -
clone_size: few
j_call: TRBJ1-1
cdr3_nt: TGTGCCAGCAGCCCTCGGGGAATGTTAGAAGCTTTCTTT
cdr3_aa: CASSPRGMLEAFF

v_call: TRBV7-9
d_call: TRBD1
clone_size: many
j_call: TRBJ1-2
cdr3_nt: TGTGCCAGCAGCTTAGCCTTCGGGACAGTTGCTAACTATGGCTACACCTTC
cdr3_aa: CASSLAFGTVANYGYTF